These 21 T cell receptor beta chains were sequenced from one sample in a study of post-analysis software for immune sequencing data. Whole-study findings and limits: Four or five TRBV segments (TRBV5-6, TRBV5-1 and TRBV20-1 among them) occurred more frequently in patients than in controls.

Researchers reported that TCR beta cDNA libraries carried unique molecular identifiers. TCRdb called the PCR reads again in MiXCR, with one record for every CDR3 protein. The sample gives fewer than 900,000 distinct CDR3 sequences, more than 45% of which show up once; 4% to 5% is in the top ten. Their recognized antigens are unknown. The sequencing input was blood. The receptors here all came from a girl between 10 and 17 years old with multiple sclerosis.

This clonotype has just a few counts. The chain is built from TRBV7-2 and TRBJ1-1; 8 positions match TRBD1. There are 13 residues in the CDR3. The germline V gene encodes CDR1 SGHTA and CDR2 FQGNSA. V lost 5 bases to trimming and J lost 9 bases; unmatched junction nucleotides: 8. The CDR3 region is CASSKGQELKAFF. CDR3 nucleotides: TGTGCCAGCAGCAAGGGACAGGAACTAAAAGCTTTCTTT.

The V call is TRBV14, the J call TRBJ2-5, with 7 nucleotides matching TRBD2. The tail of the sequence fits TRBJ2-7 better, so the J call may be wrong. The CDR3 totals 20 residues. Germline values: CDR1 SGHDN, CDR2 FVKESK. The CDR3 is CASSQGFITKVERGAYEQYF. In nucleotides, the CDR3 is TGTGCCAGCAGCCAAGGTTTCATCACGAAGGTCGAGCGGGGTGCCTACGAGCAGTACTTC.

The V call is TRBV20-1, the J call TRBJ2-5; no clear D gene. The germline V and J ends were trimmed by 5 bases and 4 bases, with 11 bases remaining between them. Germline CDR1 and CDR2: DFQATT and SNEGSKA (reference sequence). CDR3 size: 12 residues. CDR3 protein: CSAARVGETQYF. The CDR3 bases are TGCAGTGCTGCCAGAGTTGGAGAGACCCAGTACTTC.

The chain carries TRBV7-8 and TRBJ2-7; 7 bases align to TRBD2. Germline V lookup: CDR1 SGHVS, CDR2 FQNEAQ. The V and J ends lost 0 bases and 11 bases, in that order; junction bases with no gene match: 4. This CDR3 is 12 amino acids long. CDR3 loop: CASSLAGGKEYF. In nucleotides, the CDR3 is TGTGCCAGCAGCTTAGCGGGAGGGAAGGAGTACTTC.

This clonotype has a handful of counts. This chain joins TRBV28 and TRBJ1-2; D may be TRBD1 (6 bases). From germline, CDR1 is MDHEN and CDR2 SYDVKM. Trimming left V 10 bases short and J 4 bases short, with 22 bases between. The CDR3 is made up of 15 amino acids. CDR3 protein: CATIPGMTGAYGYTF. CDR3 bases: TGTGCCACCATTCCCGGGATGACAGGCGCCTATGGCTACACCTTC.

This clonotype was seen more than once but under ten times. The chain combines TRBV7-9 with TRBJ2-5; D might be TRBD2 (6 bases). From germline, CDR1 is SEHNR and CDR2 FQNEAQ (reference sequence). The CDR3 consists of 15 residues. V was pared by 5 bases and J by 2 bases, with 15 bases between. The CDR3, as DNA: TGTGCCAGCAGCCCCTCGGGACTGCTACAAGAGACCCAGTACTTC. Residues: CASSPSGLLQETQYF.

The chain has TRBV7-2 and TRBJ2-5; 12 bases line up with TRBD2. The CDR3 has 17 amino acids. Trimming at V came to 5 bases and at J to 0 bases, leaving 7 bases not matched to a gene. Germline CDR1 and CDR2: SGHTA and FQGNSA. CDR3 sequence reads: CASSPGTSGLYQETQYF. The CDR3 DNA reads TGTGCCAGCAGCCCCGGGACTAGCGGGTTATACCAAGAGACCCAGTACTTC.

The chain carries TRBV29-1 and TRBJ1-2; D is unresolved. The germline gives CDR1 SQVTM, CDR2 ANQGSEA. The CDR3 is 11 amino acids. Trimming removed 3 bases at V and 7 bases at J, with 9 bases between. The DNA for the CDR3 is TGCAGCGTTGAGTTAGGGAGTGGCTACACCTTC. Translating it yields CSVELGSGYTF.

The chain carries TRBV11-2 and TRBJ2-4; D call uncertain. The J call may be faulty, since TRBJ2-7 better matches the DNA end. Germline V CDR1 and CDR2: SGHAT, FQNNGV. CDR3 length equals 15 residues. In nucleotides, the CDR3 is TGTGCCAGCAGCTTAGCCCCGGCCATCACCTACGAGCAGTACTTC. Translated, it gives CASSLAPAITYEQYF.

This clonotype was recorded at least ten times. This chain uses TRBV27 with TRBJ2-6; 14 bases match TRBD2. J gave up 2 bases and V 6 bases, and 0 bases lay outside the gene matches. The germline V gene encodes CDR1 MNHEY and CDR2 SMNVEV (reference sequence). The CDR3 extends over 16 amino acids. CDR3 in DNA: TGTGCCAGCAGGGGACTAGCGGGAGCTGGGGCCAACGTCCTGACTTTC. Its translation: CASRGLAGAGANVLTF.

The V call is TRBV14, the J call TRBJ2-5; TRBD1 agrees at 10 bases. The DNA matches TRBJ2-7 better at its end, which makes the J call doubtful. This CDR3 spans 17 amino acids. Germline CDR1 reads SGHDN; CDR2 reads FVKESK. In nucleotides, the CDR3 is TGTGCCAGCAGCCAACACGCCACGGGACAGGGGTCTTACGAGCAGTACTTC. Encoded protein: CASSQHATGQGSYEQYF.

This sequence joins TRBV6-2 or TRBV6-3 and TRBJ2-1; unclear D gene. The CDR3 has 13 residues. Trimming stripped 4 bases from V and 7 bases from J, with 11 bases between. Per the germline V gene, CDR1 is MNHEY and CDR2 is SVGEGT. The CDR3 coding sequence is TGTGCCAGCAGTTTCGGGTCCAGAAATGAGCAGTTCTTC. It yields the protein CASSFGSRNEQFF.

This clonotype was counted only a few times. The CDR3 sequence: CSAGDNYEQYF. The CDR3, as DNA: TGCAGTGCTGGGGACAACTACGAGCAGTACTTC. This rearrangement joins TRBV20-1 to TRBJ2-7, with D possibly being TRBD1 (6 bases). V lost 5 bases to trimming and J lost 3 bases, with 8 bases between them. CDR1 and CDR2 (germline): DFQATT, SNEGSKA (reference sequence). The CDR3 loop spans 11 amino acids.

The chain recombines TRBV12-3 or TRBV12-4 with TRBJ2-1; the D gene is possibly TRBD1 (5 bases). CDR3 length equals 15 residues. With 7 bases removed from V and 6 bases from J, the gap between germline ends came to 19 bases. CDR3 amino acids: CASTLVGLYSNEQFF. CDR3 in DNA: TGTGCCAGCACCTTAGTGGGGCTGTACTCCAATGAGCAGTTCTTC.

In the case of this clonotype: At one boundary the junction diverges from the germline segment, which might be a read error. The chain combines TRBV7-9 with TRBJ2-3; TRBD1 matches 9 bases. The germline V gene has CDR1 SEHNR and CDR2 FQNEAQ (reference sequence). The CDR3 consists of 19 residues. CDR3 loop: CASSPKTGQGHIRTDMQYF. As DNA, the CDR3 is TGTGCCAGCAGCCCTAAAACGGGACAGGGACATATCCGCACAGATATGCAGTATTTT.

The rearrangement joins TRBV24-1 to TRBJ2-1, with D perhaps matching TRBD2 (6 bases). Germline loops: CDR1 KGHDR, CDR2 SFDVKD. The V end lost 4 bases, the J end lost 7 bases, and 13 bases lay between the germline ends. The CDR3 length is 14 residues. The CDR3 DNA sequence: TGTGCCACCAGTGACGCGGGACGTGGTAATGAGCAGTTCTTC. This translates into CATSDAGRGNEQFF.

This sequence joins TRBV7-9 and TRBJ2-3, with D perhaps assigned TRBD1 or TRBD2 (7 bases each). Germline loops: CDR1 SEHNR, CDR2 FQNEAQ (reference sequence). The CDR3 spans 14 residues. V lost 6 bases to trimming and J lost 5 bases, with 15 bases between them. In DNA, the CDR3 is TGTGCCAGCAGACTTACAGGGGAGGGAGATACGCAGTATTTT. Translated: CASRLTGEGDTQYF.

This clonotype was detected a few times. V is TRBV6-2 or TRBV6-3 and J is TRBJ2-7; TRBD1 aligns across 8 bases. J lost 1 base, V lost 2 bases, and 4 bases had no gene match. Germline-derived CDR1 and CDR2 are MNHEY and SVGEGT. The CDR3 is made up of 15 amino acids. The CDR3 is CASSYRRQGSYEQYF. The CDR3 DNA reads TGTGCCAGCAGTTACCGGAGACAGGGGTCCTACGAGCAGTACTTC.

In its sample, this clonotype was seen a few times. CDR3 in amino acids: CASSLDLPTSTDTQYF. In DNA form, the CDR3 reads TGTGCCAGCAGCTTAGATCTTCCGACGAGCACAGATACGCAGTATTTT. The chain is built from TRBV11-2 and TRBJ2-3, with D uncertain. The CDR3 contains 16 residues. Trimming cost V 0 bases and J 0 bases, with 10 bases left between them. CDR1 is SGHAT and CDR2 is FQNNGV in the germline V gene. Looking up the rest from reference TRBV11-2 and TRBJ2-3 gives the full variable domain: EAGVAQSPRYKIIEKRQSVAFWCNPISGHATLYWYQQILGQGPKLLIQFQNNGVVDDSQLPKDRFSAERLKGVDSTLKIQPAKLEDSAVYLCASSLDLPTSTDTQYFGPGTRLTVL.

The CDR3: CASSQGLAGGSSTDTQYF. The CDR3 nucleotides read TGCGCCAGCAGCCAAGGCCTAGCGGGAGGGTCTAGCACAGATACGCAGTATTTT. V and J are TRBV4-3 and TRBJ2-3; 12 bases match TRBD2. CDR3 length: 18 residues. Germline loops: CDR1 LGHNA, CDR2 YSLEER. V lost 1 base and J lost 0; bases outside the gene matches: 5.

The V gene is TRBV12-3 or TRBV12-4, the J gene TRBJ2-7; 10 bases map to TRBD2. The CDR3 covers 17 residues. After removal of 4 bases from V and 2 bases from J, the junction contained 11 bases not matched to a gene. The CDR3 sequence: CASSSGLAGAPTYEQYF. The CDR3 nucleotides are TGTGCCAGCAGTTCGGGTCTAGCGGGAGCACCGACCTACGAGCAGTACTTC.